The T cell receptor beta chain under discussion was sequenced for a study of cytomegalovirus exposure and HLA in healthy donors. The PCR employed 60 Vbeta primers together with 13 Jbeta primers. Produced via immunoSEQ multiplex PCR; TCRdb's table is partial and in-frame only. The listing records under 75,000 clones. The CDR3 covers 14 residues. Germline CDR1 SGHTA, CDR2 FQGNSA. With 4 bases removed from V and 6 bases from J, the gap between germline ends came to 13 bases. The clonotype was recovered from a female donor in good health and CMV-seropositive. The chain links TRBV7-2 to TRBJ1-5, with a possible D match to TRBD1 (6 bases). Sequenced material: PBMCs. The DNA for the CDR3 is TGTGCCAGCAGCTCGATCGGACAGAGTCAGCCCCAGCATTTT. Amino acids: CASSSIGQSQPQHF.